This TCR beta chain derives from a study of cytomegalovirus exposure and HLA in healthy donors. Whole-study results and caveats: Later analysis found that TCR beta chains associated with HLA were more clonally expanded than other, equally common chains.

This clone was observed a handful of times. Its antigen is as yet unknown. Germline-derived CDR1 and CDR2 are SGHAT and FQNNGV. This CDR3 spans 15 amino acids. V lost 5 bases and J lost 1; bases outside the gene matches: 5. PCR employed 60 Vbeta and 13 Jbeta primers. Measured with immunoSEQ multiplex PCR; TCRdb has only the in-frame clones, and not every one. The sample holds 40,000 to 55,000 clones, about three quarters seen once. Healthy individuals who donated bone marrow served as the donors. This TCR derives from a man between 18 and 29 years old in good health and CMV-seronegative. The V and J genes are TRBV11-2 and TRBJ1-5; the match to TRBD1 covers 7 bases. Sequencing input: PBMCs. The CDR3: CASSRTGASNQPQHF. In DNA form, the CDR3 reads TGTGCCAGCAGCAGGACAGGAGCAAGCAATCAGCCCCAGCATTTT.